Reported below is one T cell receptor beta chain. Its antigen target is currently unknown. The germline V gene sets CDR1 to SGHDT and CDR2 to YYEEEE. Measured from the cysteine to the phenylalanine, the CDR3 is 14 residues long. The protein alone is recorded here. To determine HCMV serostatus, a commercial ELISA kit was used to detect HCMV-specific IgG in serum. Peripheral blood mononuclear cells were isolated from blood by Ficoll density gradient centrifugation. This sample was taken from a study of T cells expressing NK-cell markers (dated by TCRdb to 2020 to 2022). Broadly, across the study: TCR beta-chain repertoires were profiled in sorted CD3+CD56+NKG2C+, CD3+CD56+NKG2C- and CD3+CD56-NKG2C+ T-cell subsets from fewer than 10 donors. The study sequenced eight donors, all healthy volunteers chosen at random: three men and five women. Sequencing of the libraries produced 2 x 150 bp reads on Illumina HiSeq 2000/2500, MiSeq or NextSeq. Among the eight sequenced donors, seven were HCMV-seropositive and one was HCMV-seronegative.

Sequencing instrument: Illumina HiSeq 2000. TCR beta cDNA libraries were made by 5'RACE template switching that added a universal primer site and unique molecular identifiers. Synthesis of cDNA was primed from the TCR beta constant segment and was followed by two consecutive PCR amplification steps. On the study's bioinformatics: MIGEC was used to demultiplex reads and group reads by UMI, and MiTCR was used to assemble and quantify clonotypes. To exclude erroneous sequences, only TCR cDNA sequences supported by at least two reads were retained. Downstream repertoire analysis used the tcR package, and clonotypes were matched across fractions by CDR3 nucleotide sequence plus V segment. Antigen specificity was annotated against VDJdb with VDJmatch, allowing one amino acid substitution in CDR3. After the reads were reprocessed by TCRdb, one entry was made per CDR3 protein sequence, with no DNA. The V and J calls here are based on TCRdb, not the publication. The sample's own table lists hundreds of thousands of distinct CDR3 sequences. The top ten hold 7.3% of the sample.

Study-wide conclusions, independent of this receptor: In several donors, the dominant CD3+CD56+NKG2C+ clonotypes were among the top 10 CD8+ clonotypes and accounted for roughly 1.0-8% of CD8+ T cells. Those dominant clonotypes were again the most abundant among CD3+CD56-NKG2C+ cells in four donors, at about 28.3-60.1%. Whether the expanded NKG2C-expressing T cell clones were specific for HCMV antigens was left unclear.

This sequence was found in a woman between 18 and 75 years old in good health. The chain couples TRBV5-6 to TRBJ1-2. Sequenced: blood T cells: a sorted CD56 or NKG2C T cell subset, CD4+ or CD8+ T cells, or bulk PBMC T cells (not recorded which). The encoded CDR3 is CASSPDRANYGYTF. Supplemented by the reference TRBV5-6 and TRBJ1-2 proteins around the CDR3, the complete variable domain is DAGVTQSPTHLIKTRGQQVTLRCSPKSGHDTVSWYQQALGQGPQFIFQYYEEEERQRGNFPDRFSGHQFPNYSSELNVNALLLGDSALYLCASSPDRANYGYTFGSGTRLTVV.